The 17 T cell receptor beta chains presented below share a single source sample, sequenced in a study of T-cell memory formation after mild COVID-19 (dated by TCRdb to the early 2020s). Library preparation was by 5' RACE. Instrument used: Illumina NovaSeq 6000. Using fastp at Q25 and MiXCR, TCRdb reprocessed the public reads and kept productive beta chains. Each CDR3 protein gets just one entry, which takes the most common genes and DNA from the rows behind it. For this sample there are hundreds of thousands of distinct CDR3 sequences; roughly 25% appear just once. Around 12% of the sample lies in the top ten. Sequences were obtained from PBMCs or a T cell subset sorted from them (not recorded which). The receptors come from an adult woman who had mild COVID-19 (a few samples of this study predate the infection). The sample titles of this study are shuffled in the database, so cell type and time point are left out; the donor was told from shared clones.

This clonotype was counted between two and nine times. The chain links TRBV27 to TRBJ2-5; 13 bases map to TRBD2. The CDR3 runs to 17 residues. The junction had 11 bases not matched to a gene; V was cut back by 6 bases and J by 4 bases. The germline V gene has CDR1 MNHEY and CDR2 SMNVEV (reference sequence). The CDR3 here is CASRPIGLAGVRETQYF. The CDR3 region has the DNA TGTGCCAGCAGACCTATAGGACTAGCGGGGGTTCGAGAGACCCAGTACTTC.

This chain links TRBV29-1 with TRBJ2-3; D may be TRBD2 (6 bases). The CDR3 totals 13 residues. Germline lookup yields CDR1 SQVTM and CDR2 ANQGSEA. The V gene lost 6 bases and the J gene lost 3 bases, with 13 bases spanning the gap. CDR3 bases: TGCAGCGTGGCGGACTATTTTACAGATACGCAGTATTTT. It yields the protein CSVADYFTDTQYF.

This rearrangement joins TRBV3-1 to TRBJ2-5; a possible D gene is TRBD1 (6 bases). The germline V gene has CDR1 LGHDT and CDR2 YNNKEL (reference sequence). The CDR3 runs 14 residues. V lost 6 bases and J lost 5, with 16 bases in between. Here the CDR3 reads CASSRDIGGETQYF. The CDR3 nucleotides are TGTGCCAGCAGTCGGGACATTGGGGGCGAGACCCAGTACTTC.

CDR3 region: CATSETGLTSTDTQYF. CDR3 in DNA: TGTGCCACCAGTGAGACAGGACTCACTAGCACAGATACGCAGTATTTT. The J gene is TRBJ2-3, the V gene TRBV24-1; maybe TRBD1 (6 bases). CDR1 and CDR2 from the germline V gene are KGHDR and SFDVKD. V gave up 4 bases and J gave up 0 bases, with 13 bases separating them. The CDR3 consists of 16 residues.

This sequence joins TRBV7-2 and TRBJ1-2; weak D call: TRBD1 (6 bases). Per the germline V gene, CDR1 is SGHTA and CDR2 is FQGNSA. Trimming cost V 0 bases and J 3 bases, with 11 bases left between them. The CDR3 runs to 15 residues. CDR3 amino acids: CASSLATGSHYGYTF. The CDR3 region has the DNA TGTGCCAGCAGCTTAGCGACAGGTTCGCACTATGGCTACACCTTC.

The V gene is TRBV18, the J gene TRBJ2-2; D uncertain. The CDR3 has 19 amino acids. The germline V gene encodes CDR1 KGHSH and CDR2 LQKENI. V lost 2 bases to trimming and J lost 0 bases, with 19 bases between them. This CDR3 reads CASSPGILPGPANTGELFF. DNA for the CDR3: TGTGCCAGCTCACCAGGCATTCTTCCGGGCCCCGCGAACACCGGGGAGCTGTTTTTT.

Remarks on this clonotype: The junction shows a germline mismatch at one end, possibly a read error. The chain is built from TRBV18 and TRBJ2-7; D gene unclear. This CDR3 contains 13 residues. Looked up from germline, CDR1 is KGHSH and CDR2 is LQKENI. The CDR3 DNA follows: TGTGACAGCTCACCACTTGAAACCTACGAGCAGTACTTC. The encoded protein is CDSSPLETYEQYF.

V is TRBV20-1 and J is TRBJ2-3, with D unresolved. The CDR3 spans 13 residues. Germline V lookup: CDR1 DFQATT, CDR2 SNEGSKA (reference sequence). Trimming pared 3 bases from V and 8 bases from J, leaving 15 bases between. The CDR3 sequence: CSASTGYDGTQYF. CDR3 sequence (DNA): TGCAGTGCTAGTACCGGATACGACGGTACGCAGTATTTT.

This chain uses TRBV15 with TRBJ2-3, with D unresolved. The V end was cut by 2 bases, the J end by 4 bases, with 7 bases between. Looked up from germline, CDR1 is LNHNV and CDR2 is YYDKDF (reference sequence). The CDR3 is 13 residues long. DNA of the CDR3: TGTGCCACCAGCAGACCTGCGGCAGATACGCAGTATTTT. As protein: CATSRPAADTQYF. Full variable domain (remainder filled in from reference TRBV15 and TRBJ2-3): DAMVIQNPRYQVTQFGKPVTLSCSQTLNHNVMYWYQQKSSQAPKLLFHYYDKDFNNEADTPDNFQSRRPNTSFCFLDIRSPGLGDTAMYLCATSRPAADTQYFGPGTRLTVL.

The rearrangement links TRBV6-1 to TRBJ2-5; D is undetermined. V lost 7 bases, J lost 0 bases, and 9 bases lay in between. CDR1 is MNHNS and CDR2 is SASEGT in the germline V gene. CDR3 length: 13 residues. The CDR3 DNA reads TGTGCCAGCAATGCGCAGGACCAAGAGACCCAGTACTTC. This encodes CASNAQDQETQYF.

This chain connects TRBV20-1 to TRBJ2-7; TRBD2 matches 11 bases. The junction had 4 bases not matched to a gene; V was cut back by 0 bases and J by 3 bases. CDR1 is DFQATT and CDR2 is SNEGSKA in the germline V gene (reference sequence). CDR3 length: 15 residues. The CDR3 reads CSARDWLAGGYEQYF. The DNA for the CDR3 is TGCAGTGCTAGAGATTGGCTAGCGGGGGGCTACGAGCAGTACTTC.

V gene TRBV27 combines with J gene TRBJ1-1, with D perhaps TRBD1 (5 bases). This CDR3 contains 16 residues. V gave up 1 base and J gave up 6 bases, with 18 bases separating them. Per germline, CDR1 MNHEY and CDR2 SMNVEV (reference sequence). CDR3 residues: CASSLYIVGGGAEAFF. The DNA of the CDR3 is TGTGCCAGCAGTTTATATATAGTAGGAGGAGGGGCTGAAGCTTTCTTT.

The V call is TRBV7-3, the J call TRBJ2-3; unclear D gene. CDR3 length: 10 residues. The ends were cut back, 4 bases at V and 6 bases at J, with 2 bases in the middle. Per germline, CDR1 SGHTA and CDR2 FQGTGA. CDR3 DNA: TGTGCCAGCAGCTGTGATACGCAGTATTTT. Translating it yields CASSCDTQYF.

This clonotype came up a few times. This chain connects TRBV12-3 or TRBV12-4 to TRBJ2-7; 8 bases fit TRBD1. The CDR3 contains 14 residues. V was pared by 6 bases and J by 9 bases, with 13 bases of the junction left unmatched. CDR3 amino acids: CASSPAAGGGVQYF. CDR3 nucleotides: TGTGCCAGCAGCCCTGCGGCAGGGGGCGGTGTGCAGTACTTC.

This clonotype has just a few counts. The CDR3 sequence is CSVEGRGARNTEAFF. CDR3 sequence (DNA): TGCAGCGTTGAAGGCCGGGGGGCAAGGAACACTGAAGCTTTCTTT. The genes are TRBV29-1 and TRBJ1-1, with D tentatively TRBD1 (6 bases). CDR3 size: 15 residues. Germline V gene data show CDR1 as SQVTM and CDR2 as ANQGSEA. The V end was cut by 1 base, the J end by 1 base, with 13 bases between.

This clonotype was counted at least ten times. The rearrangement joins TRBV5-6 to TRBJ2-7; D is ambiguous. Trimming pared 3 bases from V and 3 bases from J, leaving 16 bases between. Germline V gives CDR1 SGHDT, CDR2 YYEEEE. This CDR3 is 15 amino acids long. CDR3 region: CASSSYTYSSYEQYF. CDR3 coding DNA: TGTGCCAGCAGCTCTTACACTTATAGTAGCTACGAGCAGTACTTC. The complete variable domain, with remaining parts taken from reference TRBV5-6 and TRBJ2-7, reads DAGVTQSPTHLIKTRGQQVTLRCSPKSGHDTVSWYQQALGQGPQFIFQYYEEEERQRGNFPDRFSGHQFPNYSSELNVNALLLGDSALYLCASSSYTYSSYEQYFGPGTRLTVT.

This clonotype was seen a few times. This sequence joins TRBV7-9 and TRBJ1-1; no clear D gene. CDR3 length equals 13 residues. Trimming took 4 bases from V and 0 from J, leaving 6 bases between them. Germline CDR1 is SEHNR and CDR2 is FQNEAQ (reference sequence). The CDR3 DNA follows: TGTGCCAGCAGCTCTGACGTGAACACTGAAGCTTTCTTT. This sequence encodes CASSSDVNTEAFF.